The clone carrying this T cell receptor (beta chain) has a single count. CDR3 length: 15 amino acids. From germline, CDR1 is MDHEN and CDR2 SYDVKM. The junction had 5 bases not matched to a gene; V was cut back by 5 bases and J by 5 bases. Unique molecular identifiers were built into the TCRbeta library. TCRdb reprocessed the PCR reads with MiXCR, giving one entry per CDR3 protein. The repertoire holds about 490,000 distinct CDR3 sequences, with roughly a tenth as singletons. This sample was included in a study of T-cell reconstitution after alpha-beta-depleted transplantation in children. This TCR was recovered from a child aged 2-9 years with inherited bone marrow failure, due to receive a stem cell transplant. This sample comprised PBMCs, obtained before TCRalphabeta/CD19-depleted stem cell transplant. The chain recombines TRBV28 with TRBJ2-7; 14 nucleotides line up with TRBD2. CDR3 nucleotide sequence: TGTGCCAGCAGTCTTGAGACTAGCGGGGGGGACGAGCAGTACTTC. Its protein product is CASSLETSGGDEQYF.